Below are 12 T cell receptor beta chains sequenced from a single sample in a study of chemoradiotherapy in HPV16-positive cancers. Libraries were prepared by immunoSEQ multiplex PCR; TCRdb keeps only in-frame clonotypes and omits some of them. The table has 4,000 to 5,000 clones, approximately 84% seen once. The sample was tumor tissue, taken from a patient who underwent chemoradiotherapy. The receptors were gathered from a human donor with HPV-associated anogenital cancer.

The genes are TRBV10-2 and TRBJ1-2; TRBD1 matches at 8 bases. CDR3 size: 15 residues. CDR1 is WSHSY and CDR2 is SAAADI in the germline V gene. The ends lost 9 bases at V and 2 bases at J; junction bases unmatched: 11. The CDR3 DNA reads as TGCGCCAGAAATCTGGCAGGGGGCTCGAACTATGGCTACACCTTC. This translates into CARNLAGGSNYGYTF.

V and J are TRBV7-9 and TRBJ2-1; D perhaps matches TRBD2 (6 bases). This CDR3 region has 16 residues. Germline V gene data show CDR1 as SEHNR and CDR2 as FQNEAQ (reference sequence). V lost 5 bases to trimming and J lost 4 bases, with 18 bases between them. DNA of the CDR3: TGTGCCAGCAGCGGGGGGACGGCGCGCGGATACAATGAGCAGTTCTTC. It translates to CASSGGTARGYNEQFF.

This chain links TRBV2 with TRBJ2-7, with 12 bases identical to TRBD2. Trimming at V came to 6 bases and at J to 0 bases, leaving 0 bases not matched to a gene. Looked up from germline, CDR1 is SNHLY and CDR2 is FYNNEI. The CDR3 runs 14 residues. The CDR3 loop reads CASRTSGSSYEQYF. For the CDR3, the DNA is TGTGCCAGCAGGACTAGCGGGAGCTCCTACGAGCAGTACTTC.

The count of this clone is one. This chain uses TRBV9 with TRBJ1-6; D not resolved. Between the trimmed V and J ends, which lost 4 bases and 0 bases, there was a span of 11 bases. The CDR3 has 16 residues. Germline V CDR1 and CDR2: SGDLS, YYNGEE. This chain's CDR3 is CASSLADGSYNSPLHF. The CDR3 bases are TGTGCCAGCAGCCTAGCGGACGGCTCCTATAATTCACCCCTCCACTTT. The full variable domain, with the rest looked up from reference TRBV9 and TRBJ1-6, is DSGVTQTPKHLITATGQRVTLRCSPRSGDLSVYWYQQSLDQGLQFLIQYYNGEERAKGNILERFSAQQFPDLHSELNLSSLELGDSALYFCASSLADGSYNSPLHFGNGTRLTVT.

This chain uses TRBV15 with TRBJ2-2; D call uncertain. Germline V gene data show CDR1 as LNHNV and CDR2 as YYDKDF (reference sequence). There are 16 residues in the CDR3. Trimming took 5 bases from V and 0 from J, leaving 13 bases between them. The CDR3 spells CATSFHPFANTGELFF. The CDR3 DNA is TGTGCCACCAGCTTTCACCCTTTCGCGAACACCGGGGAGCTGTTTTTT.

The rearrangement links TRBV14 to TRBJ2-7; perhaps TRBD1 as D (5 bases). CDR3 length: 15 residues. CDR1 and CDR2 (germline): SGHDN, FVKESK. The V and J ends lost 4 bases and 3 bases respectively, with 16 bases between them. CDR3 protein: CASSLGVIPLYEQYF. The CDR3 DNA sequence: TGTGCCAGCAGCCTAGGGGTTATTCCCCTCTACGAGCAGTACTTC.

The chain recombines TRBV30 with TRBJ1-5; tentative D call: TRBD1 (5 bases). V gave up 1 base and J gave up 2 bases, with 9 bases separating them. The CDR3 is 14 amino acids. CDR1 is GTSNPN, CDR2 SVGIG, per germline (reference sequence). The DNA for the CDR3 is TGTGCCTGGAGTGCATTACAGGGCAATCAGCCCCAGCATTTT. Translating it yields CAWSALQGNQPQHF.

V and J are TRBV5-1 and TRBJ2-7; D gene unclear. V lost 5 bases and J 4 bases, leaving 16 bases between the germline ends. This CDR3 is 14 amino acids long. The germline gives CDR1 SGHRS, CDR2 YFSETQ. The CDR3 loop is CASSSGSGLYEQYF. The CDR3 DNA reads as TGCGCCAGCAGTTCCGGATCTGGTTTGTACGAGCAGTACTTC.

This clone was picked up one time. CDR3 region: CASSLPGNTIYF. The CDR3 bases are TGTGCCAGCAGCTTACCTGGAAACACCATATATTTT. The chain links TRBV11-2 to TRBJ1-3, with unresolved D. Germline CDR1 and CDR2: SGHAT and FQNNGV. The CDR3 spans 12 residues. Trimming took off 2 bases at V and 2 bases at J, with 1 base between the two ends.

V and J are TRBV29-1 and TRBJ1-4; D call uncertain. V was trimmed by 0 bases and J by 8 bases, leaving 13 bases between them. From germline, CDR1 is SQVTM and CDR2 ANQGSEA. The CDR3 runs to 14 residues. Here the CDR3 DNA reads TGCAGCGTTGAAGAAAGGAACATAGCAGAAAAACTGTTTTTT. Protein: CSVEERNIAEKLFF.

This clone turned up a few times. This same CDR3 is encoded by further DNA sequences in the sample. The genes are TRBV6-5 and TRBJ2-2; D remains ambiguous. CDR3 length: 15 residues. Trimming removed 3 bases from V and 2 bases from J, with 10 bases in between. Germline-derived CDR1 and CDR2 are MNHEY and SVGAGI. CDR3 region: CASSYSFLNTGELFF. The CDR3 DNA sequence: TGTGCCAGCAGTTATAGCTTCCTAAACACCGGGGAGCTGTTTTTT.

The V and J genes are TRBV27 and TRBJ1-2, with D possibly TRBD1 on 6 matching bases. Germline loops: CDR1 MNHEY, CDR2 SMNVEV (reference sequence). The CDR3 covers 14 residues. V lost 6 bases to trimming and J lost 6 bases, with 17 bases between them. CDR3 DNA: TGTGCCAGCAGACGGGGGGCGGAGAGGGATGGCTACACCTTC. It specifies CASRRGAERDGYTF.